The clone carrying this TCR beta chain has only a few counts. Its cognate antigen is unknown. The data derive from a study of T-cell memory formation after mild COVID-19. About the research overall: TCR clusters were largely donor specific. Study results and limitations: Day 37-peaking second-wave clones had unconfirmed SARS-CoV-2 specificity. For contracting clones, CD4+ ones sat mainly in CM and EM, CD8+ in EMRA.

The CDR3 is 12 residues long. V lost 3 bases, J lost 6 bases, and 8 bases lay in between. Germline V gene sequence: CDR1 SEHNR, CDR2 FQNEAQ (reference sequence). Employing constant-segment primers, 5'RACE generated TCR alpha and TCR beta cDNA libraries bearing sample barcodes and UMIs. MiXCR, applied by TCRdb to the 5' RACE reads, yields one record per CDR3 protein. The sample lists 400,000 to 500,000 distinct CDR3 sequences, 18% seen once, with around a fifth in the top ten. The sequence was obtained from a man between 18 and 29 years old who had mild COVID-19 (a few samples of this study predate the infection). Cell type and time point are not known. Sequencing input: PBMCs or a T cell subset sorted from them (not recorded which). V is TRBV7-9 and J is TRBJ1-1; D is unclear. CDR3 sequence (DNA): TGTGCCAGCAGCTTCGGGAAGGCTGAAGCTTTCTTT. Its protein product is CASSFGKAEAFF.